This T cell receptor beta chain originates from a study of control samples from healthy donors and cancer patients. V shed 1 base and J 2 bases; nucleotides not matched to a gene: 5. CDR3 size: 15 residues. Germline assignment: CDR1 LNHDA and CDR2 SQIVND (reference sequence). Some clones are missing from TCRdb's copy, which holds only in-frame ones; the method was immunoSEQ multiplex PCR. Of approximately 170,000 clones listed, 90% to 95% are singletons. This chain connects TRBV19 to TRBJ2-7, with TRBD2 matching over 7 bases. The receptor comes from a woman aged 25 to 39 in good health. The sample taken for sequencing was blood. CDR3 nucleotides: TGTGCCAGTAGTATAGCGGGCGGGAGTACCTACGAGCAGTACTTC. Residues: CASSIAGGSTYEQYF.